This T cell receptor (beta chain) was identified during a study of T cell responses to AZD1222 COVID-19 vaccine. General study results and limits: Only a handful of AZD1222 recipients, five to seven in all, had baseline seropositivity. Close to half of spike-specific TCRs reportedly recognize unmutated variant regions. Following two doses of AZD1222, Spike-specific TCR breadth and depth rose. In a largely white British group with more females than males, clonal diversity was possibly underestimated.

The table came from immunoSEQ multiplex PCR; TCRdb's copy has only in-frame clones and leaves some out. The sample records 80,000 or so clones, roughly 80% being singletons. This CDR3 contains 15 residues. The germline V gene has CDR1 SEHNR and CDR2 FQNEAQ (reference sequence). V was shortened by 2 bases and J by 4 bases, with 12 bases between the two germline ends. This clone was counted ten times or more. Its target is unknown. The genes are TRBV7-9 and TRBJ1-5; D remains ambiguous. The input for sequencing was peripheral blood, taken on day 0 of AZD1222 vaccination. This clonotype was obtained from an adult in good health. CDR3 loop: CASSLSTTGNQPQHF. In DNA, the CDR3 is TGTGCCAGCAGCTTATCTACGACTGGGAATCAGCCCCAGCATTTT.